This T cell receptor (beta chain) was observed in a study of blood T cell repertoires in COVID-19. Libraries were prepared by immunoSEQ multiplex PCR; TCRdb keeps only in-frame clonotypes and omits some of them. The sample consists of about 130,000 clones, around 86% of them appearing once. The CDR3 length is 15 residues. V dropped 5 bases and J dropped 1 base, with 12 bases sitting between them. Germline CDR1 SGHTA, CDR2 FQGTGA. The TCR originated in a man aged 40-55 years with active or convalescent COVID-19. The material sequenced was peripheral blood. The chain couples TRBV7-3 to TRBJ2-1, with a possible D match to TRBD2 (7 bases). CDR3 region: CASSARGGSYNEQFF. CDR3 DNA: TGTGCCAGCAGCGCCAGGGGAGGGTCCTACAATGAGCAGTTCTTC.